A single sample is the source of the 14 T cell receptor beta chains below, sequenced in a study of early stage breast cancer tumors. The protocol was immunoSEQ multiplex PCR, while the TCRdb copy is restricted to in-frame clones and leaves out a portion. The sample lists 60,000 to 80,000 clones, roughly 84% occurring once. The specimen was blood. These receptors came from a person between 55 and 69 years old with breast cancer.

The J gene is TRBJ1-1, the V gene TRBV5-1; D remains unclear. Trimming pared 2 bases from V and 5 bases from J, leaving 13 bases between. The V gene's germline CDR1 is SGHRS and CDR2 YFSETQ. This CDR3 is 14 amino acids long. As DNA, the CDR3 is TGCGCCAGCAGCTTTGGAAGGAAGGGTACTGAAGCTTTCTTT. Its translation: CASSFGRKGTEAFF.

The chain recombines TRBV5-1 with TRBJ1-2, with D maybe TRBD1 (5 bases). The CDR3 is 15 amino acids. Germline-derived CDR1 and CDR2 are SGHRS and YFSETQ. V lost 4 bases and J 5 bases, leaving 18 bases between the germline ends. The CDR3 nucleotides read TGCGCCAGCAGCCCGCGATGGGGGGGAAAGTATGGCTACACCTTC. Translating gives CASSPRWGGKYGYTF.

The rearrangement links TRBV9 to TRBJ1-3; the D is unclear. V was trimmed by 2 bases and J by 0 bases, leaving 9 bases between them. This CDR3 contains 15 residues. Germline V gene sequence: CDR1 SGDLS, CDR2 YYNGEE. This chain's CDR3 is CASSVGSISGNTIYF. The DNA for the CDR3 is TGTGCCAGCAGCGTCGGGAGTATCTCTGGAAACACCATATATTTT.

The V and J genes are TRBV5-4 and TRBJ1-1, with 7 bases fitting TRBD1. The germline V gene has CDR1 SGHNT and CDR2 YYREEE (reference sequence). With 1 base clipped from V and 5 bases from J, the junction kept 5 bases outside the gene matches. The CDR3 sequence is 14 residues long. CDR3 sequence: CASSLRGPGTEAFF. DNA for the CDR3: TGTGCCAGCAGCTTGAGGGGGCCGGGAACTGAAGCTTTCTTT.

This chain joins TRBV5-1 and TRBJ2-1, with no clear D. Germline V CDR1 and CDR2: SGHRS, YFSETQ. This CDR3 region has 16 residues. Trimming shortened V by 0 bases and J by 2 bases, and 12 bases separated the two germline ends. The CDR3 DNA reads TGCGCCAGCAGCTTGGAGAGTACCTCTGCCTACAATGAGCAGTTCTTC. Its protein product is CASSLESTSAYNEQFF.

This chain connects TRBV5-1 to TRBJ2-7; D remains ambiguous. V lost 0 bases to trimming and J lost 2 bases, with 6 bases between them. This CDR3 has 13 residues. CDR1 and CDR2 from the germline V gene are SGHRS and YFSETQ. The CDR3 nucleotides read TGCGCCAGCAGCTTGGAGAGAGCCTACGAGCAGTACTTC. Translated: CASSLERAYEQYF.

This sequence joins TRBV2 and TRBJ1-4; 11 bases align to TRBD1. Unmatched junction bases numbered 7, after V lost 6 bases and J lost 4 bases. This CDR3 spans 16 amino acids. The germline CDR1 and CDR2 sequences are SNHLY and FYNNEI. In DNA, the CDR3 is TGTGCCAGCAGACGGACAGGGGGCCTCAATAATGAAAAACTGTTTTTT. Amino acid sequence: CASRRTGGLNNEKLFF.

This clone showed up just once. The chain employs TRBV10-3 and TRBJ2-5; tentatively, D is TRBD1 or TRBD2 (5 bases each). V lost 2 bases to trimming and J lost 2 bases, with 15 bases between them. This CDR3 has 16 residues. CDR1 ENHRY and CDR2 SYGVKD come from the germline V gene. CDR3 region: CAISEPSGTSQETQYF. For the CDR3, the DNA is TGTGCCATCAGTGAGCCTTCCGGGACGTCACAAGAGACCCAGTACTTC.

The V gene is TRBV30, the J gene TRBJ2-5; 9 bases fit TRBD1. CDR1 and CDR2 (germline): GTSNPN, SVGIG (reference sequence). The CDR3 contains 15 residues. V shed 3 bases and J 5 bases; nucleotides not matched to a gene: 10. CDR3 nucleotides: TGTGCCTGGAGACTCGGACAGGGGCCCCAGGAGACCCAGTACTTC. This encodes CAWRLGQGPQETQYF.

The rearrangement uses TRBV9 and TRBJ2-7, with 7 bases that match TRBD1. With V trimmed by 3 bases and J by 2 bases, 8 bases remained unmatched. Germline assignment: CDR1 SGDLS and CDR2 YYNGEE. The CDR3 spans 15 residues. In DNA, the CDR3 is TGTGCCAGCAGCGGAGGGGACAGTTGGCCCTACGAGCAGTACTTC. It encodes CASSGGDSWPYEQYF.

In DNA, the CDR3 is TGCGCCAGCAACTCGGGTGGGGGTCGGGAGACCCAGTACTTC. It codes for CASNSGGGRETQYF. The rearrangement joins TRBV5-1 to TRBJ2-5; either TRBD1 or TRBD2 may supply D (5 bases each). CDR3 length: 14 residues. Deletions cut 6 bases from V and 5 bases from J, with 17 bases between. The V gene's germline CDR1 is SGHRS and CDR2 YFSETQ.

The V and J genes are TRBV4-3 and TRBJ2-7; D is ambiguous. Germline V CDR1 and CDR2: LGHNA, YSLEER. The CDR3 totals 18 residues. Trimming took 0 bases from V and 4 from J, leaving 22 bases between them. The CDR3 spells CASSQDVDAGRSGYEQYF. Here the CDR3 DNA reads TGCGCCAGCAGCCAAGATGTTGACGCAGGCAGGTCCGGGTACGAGCAGTACTTC.

V usage is TRBV6-5 and J usage is TRBJ1-2; D not resolved. Trimming stripped 9 bases from V and 3 bases from J, with 20 bases between. The CDR3 has 15 residues. Germline V gives CDR1 MNHEY, CDR2 SVGAGI. The CDR3 is CARDSRAQRDYGYTF. Here the CDR3 DNA reads TGTGCCAGGGACTCCCGCGCCCAGAGAGACTATGGCTACACCTTC.

In the case of this clone: An end of the junction does not agree with germline; a read error may underlie this. The chain combines TRBV13 with TRBJ2-1; 9 bases align to TRBD1. CDR1 PRHDT and CDR2 FYEKMQ come from the germline V gene (reference sequence). CDR3 length: 14 residues. For the CDR3, the DNA is TGTGCCAGCAGCCCCGAGGGGGACAGGGTCCTTTTGGTCTTC. Translating gives CASSPEGDRVLLVF.